Listed here are 9 T cell receptor beta chains from one sample, sequenced in a study of cytomegalovirus exposure and HLA in healthy donors. PCR employed 60 Vbeta and 13 Jbeta primers. Assay: immunoSEQ multiplex PCR; the TCRdb copy retains only in-frame clones and omits some. There are 150,000 to 200,000 clones in the sample; around four fifths occur only once, and less than 15% lies in the top ten. Input material: PBMCs. The receptors here all came from a woman in her fifties or sixties in good health and CMV-seropositive.

This clone was seen just once. J is TRBJ2-1 and V is TRBV2, with D maybe TRBD1 (6 bases). The V end lost 2 bases, the J end lost 3 bases, and 14 bases lay between the germline ends. The CDR3 totals 16 residues. Germline V gene data show CDR1 as SNHLY and CDR2 as FYNNEI. CDR3 residues: CASSEHREVFYNEQFF. CDR3 bases: TGTGCCAGCAGTGAACACAGGGAAGTGTTCTACAATGAGCAGTTCTTC. Full variable domain (outside the CDR3, taken from reference TRBV2 and TRBJ2-1): EPEVTQTPSHQVTQMGQEVILRCVPISNHLYFYWYRQILGQKVEFLVSFYNNEISEKSEIFDDQFSVERPDGSNFTLKIRSTKLEDSAMYFCASSEHREVFYNEQFFGPGTRLTVL.

This chain joins TRBV10-3 and TRBJ1-4, with D unresolved. CDR3 length: 15 amino acids. The V and J ends lost 1 base and 0 bases respectively, with 6 bases between them. Germline CDR1 ENHRY, CDR2 SYGVKD. DNA of the CDR3: TGTGCCATCAGTGAGTTTAGTGCAACTAATGAAAAACTGTTTTTT. This encodes CAISEFSATNEKLFF.

This clone was seen a handful of times. In DNA form, the CDR3 reads TGTGCCAGCAGTTCCAGGGGTCCCCGAAACACCATATATTTT. Amino acid sequence: CASSSRGPRNTIYF. The chain uses TRBV27 and TRBJ1-3, with TRBD1 as a possible D gene (6 bases). Germline assignment: CDR1 MNHEY and CDR2 SMNVEV (reference sequence). The V gene lost 4 bases and the J gene lost 5 bases, with 12 bases spanning the gap. The CDR3 extends over 14 amino acids.

The CDR3 bases are TGCAGCGTCCGACAGGGGGGATCAGATACGCAGTATTTT. Amino acids: CSVRQGGSDTQYF. The chain has TRBV29-1 and TRBJ2-3; 9 bases are a match to TRBD1. The germline V gene has CDR1 SQVTM and CDR2 ANQGSEA. The CDR3 runs to 13 residues. The J segment lost 4 bases and the V segment lost 6 bases, leaving 5 bases of the junction unmatched.

The chain recombines TRBV19 with TRBJ1-2; D call uncertain. CDR3 size: 16 residues. V shed 6 bases and J shed 0 bases, with 17 bases lying between them. Germline V CDR1 and CDR2: LNHDA, SQIVND (reference sequence). The CDR3 loop is CASSPDIPLANYGYTF. The CDR3 region has the DNA TGTGCCAGTAGCCCCGACATACCGTTAGCTAACTATGGCTACACCTTC.

V gene TRBV30 combines with J gene TRBJ1-2; a weak D match, TRBD1 (6 bases). CDR1 and CDR2 from the germline V gene are GTSNPN and SVGIG (reference sequence). Trimming took off 2 bases at V and 6 bases at J, with 16 bases between the two ends. CDR3 length: 14 amino acids. This chain's CDR3 is CAWSPGLQGDGYTF. CDR3 DNA sequence: TGTGCCTGGAGTCCCGGTTTACAGGGTGATGGCTACACCTTC.

The CDR3 loop reads CSSRHWMEDGYTF. In DNA form, the CDR3 reads TGTTCCTCACGCCATTGGATGGAGGATGGCTACACCTTC. The V call is TRBV7-9, the J call TRBJ1-2; the D is unclear. Germline loops: CDR1 SEHNR, CDR2 FQNEAQ (reference sequence). This CDR3 spans 13 amino acids.

The rearrangement joins TRBV6-6 to TRBJ2-3; 7 bases line up with TRBD1. V dropped 6 bases and J dropped 3; count of bases not matched to a gene: 6. Germline V gene data show CDR1 as MNHNY and CDR2 as SVGAGI (reference sequence). The CDR3 consists of 14 residues. CDR3 in amino acids: CASSLTGETDTQYF. The CDR3 DNA reads TGTGCCAGCAGCCTAACAGGGGAGACAGATACGCAGTATTTT.

This clone was seen a few times. The chain carries TRBV2 and TRBJ2-7, with 9 bases fitting TRBD1. The CDR3 covers 11 residues. Trimming at V came to 4 bases and at J to 13 bases, leaving 5 bases not matched to a gene. The germline V gene encodes CDR1 SNHLY and CDR2 FYNNEI. The CDR3 is CASSVGDRAYF. The CDR3 nucleotides are TGTGCCAGCAGTGTTGGGGACAGGGCATACTTC.